The T cell receptor beta chain under discussion was sequenced for a study of vaccination effects on CD4 cells after COVID-19. Study-wide results and limits: Convalescent patients were few in the study, and early post-infection timepoints were absent. Clonal contraction was marked in infection- and vaccine-induced clones late after vaccination.

Worth noting for this clone: Its specificity is unknown.

Within the ViraFEST assay, antigen-specific CD4+ T cells underwent expansion with viral peptide pools prior to sequencing. Following a roughly 11-day culture, CD4+ T cells were purified. All participants had two doses of either the BNT162b2 or mRNA-1273 vaccine. A few million PBMC were seeded per well and grown in the presence of 10 IU/ml IL-2 and 8.5 to 10 ug/ml peptides. The authors replaced half the medium with IL-2 medium on days 3 and 7. Sequencing used immunoSEQ multiplex PCR; TCRdb keeps in-frame clones, though not all of them. The profile shows some 61,000 clones, roughly 76% of them singletons. Per the germline V gene, CDR1 is SGHRS and CDR2 is YFSETQ. V was shortened by 2 bases and J by 5 bases, with 10 bases between the two germline ends. The CDR3 has 13 residues.

The sequencing here drew on CD4+ T cells from PBMCs cultured with HCoV-OC43 spike peptides, taken after COVID-19 vaccination. Subset noted: HCoV-OC43 spike overlapping peptide pool stimulation. V usage is TRBV5-1 and J usage is TRBJ1-1; the D is unclear. The TCR sequence derives from a human donor who received a COVID-19 vaccine. CDR3 nucleotides: TGCGCCAGCAGCTTCTCCGAAGGGACTGAAGCTTTCTTT. It encodes CASSFSEGTEAFF.